The clone carrying this T cell receptor (beta chain) was observed a single time. Its antigen is not identified. CD4+ cells were split into CD45RA+ naive and CD45RA-negative memory subsets. These data belong to a study of shared clonotypes between healthy human individuals. Study observations and caveats: Relative to memory subsets, naive subsets generally showed larger estimated richness. A handful of donors had roughly 5% of their naive CD4 clonotypes in common.

This CDR3 has 18 amino acids. The germline CDR1 and CDR2 sequences are SGHRS and YFSETQ. V lost 1 base and J lost 0, with 18 bases in between. Genomic DNA from each subset was divided evenly over several immunoSEQ plates. Only in-frame clones appear in the TCRdb table, and some are missing; sequencing was by immunoSEQ multiplex PCR. The repertoire holds about 1.5 million clones, with roughly 96% as singletons. The sample was naive CD4+ T cells sorted from blood. Noted subset: CD45RA+ positively selected. The chain is built from TRBV5-1 and TRBJ2-3; D might be TRBD1 or TRBD2, each matching 5 bases. The sequence derives from a man younger than 45 in good health. The CDR3: CASSLYGDQRPSTDTQYF. DNA of the CDR3: TGCGCCAGCAGCTTGTACGGGGACCAGCGGCCTAGCACAGATACGCAGTATTTT.